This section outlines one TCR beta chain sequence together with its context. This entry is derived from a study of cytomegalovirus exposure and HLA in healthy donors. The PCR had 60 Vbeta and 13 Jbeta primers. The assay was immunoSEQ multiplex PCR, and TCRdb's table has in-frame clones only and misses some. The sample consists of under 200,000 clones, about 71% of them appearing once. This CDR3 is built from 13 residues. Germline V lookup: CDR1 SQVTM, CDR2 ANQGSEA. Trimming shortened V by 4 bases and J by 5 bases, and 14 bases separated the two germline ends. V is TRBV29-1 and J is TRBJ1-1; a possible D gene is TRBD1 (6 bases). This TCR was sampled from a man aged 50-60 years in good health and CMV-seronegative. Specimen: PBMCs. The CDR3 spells CSVGRGGNTEAFF. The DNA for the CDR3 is TGCAGCGTTGGTAGGGGGGGAAATACTGAAGCTTTCTTT.